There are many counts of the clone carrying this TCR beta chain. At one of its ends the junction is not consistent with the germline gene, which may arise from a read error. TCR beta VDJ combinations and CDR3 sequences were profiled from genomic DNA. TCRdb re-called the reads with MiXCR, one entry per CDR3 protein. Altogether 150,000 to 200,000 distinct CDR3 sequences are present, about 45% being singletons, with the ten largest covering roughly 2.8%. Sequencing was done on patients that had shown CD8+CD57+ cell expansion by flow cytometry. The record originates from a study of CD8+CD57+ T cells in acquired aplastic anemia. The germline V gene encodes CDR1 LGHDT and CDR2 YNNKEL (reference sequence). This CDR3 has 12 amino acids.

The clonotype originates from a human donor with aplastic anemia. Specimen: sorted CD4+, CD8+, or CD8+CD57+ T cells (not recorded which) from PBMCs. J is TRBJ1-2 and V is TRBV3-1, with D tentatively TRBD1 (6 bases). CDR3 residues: CASSEQPGHPAF. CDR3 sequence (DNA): TGTGCCAGCAGCGAGCAACCGGGACACCCAGCCTTC.